This TCR beta chain was identified during a study of T cells in women clearing cervical HPV infection. General study findings and limits: CIN3+ cases had significantly higher TCR richness than controls; evenness did not differ.

This CDR3 is built from 13 residues. V was cut by 2 bases and J by 3 bases, with 7 bases left in between. Germline values: CDR1 SNHLY, CDR2 FYNNEI. With regard to this clone: The antigen remains unidentified. The CDR3 goes on 3 residues after the read ends, and that part is filled in from the germline J gene.

Here immunoSEQ multiplex PCR was the method, and the copy in TCRdb shows in-frame clones only, minus some. Here the sample table reports under 45,000 clones. This clonotype was obtained from a woman between 18 and 75 years old with a cervical HPV16 infection that either progressed to CIN3+ or cleared (not recorded which). The specimen was blood buffy coat. This chain connects TRBV2 to TRBJ1-1; D unclear. CDR3 region: CASSENGYTEAFF. The DNA read from the CDR3 is TGTGCCAGCAGTGAAAACGGGTACACTGAA.